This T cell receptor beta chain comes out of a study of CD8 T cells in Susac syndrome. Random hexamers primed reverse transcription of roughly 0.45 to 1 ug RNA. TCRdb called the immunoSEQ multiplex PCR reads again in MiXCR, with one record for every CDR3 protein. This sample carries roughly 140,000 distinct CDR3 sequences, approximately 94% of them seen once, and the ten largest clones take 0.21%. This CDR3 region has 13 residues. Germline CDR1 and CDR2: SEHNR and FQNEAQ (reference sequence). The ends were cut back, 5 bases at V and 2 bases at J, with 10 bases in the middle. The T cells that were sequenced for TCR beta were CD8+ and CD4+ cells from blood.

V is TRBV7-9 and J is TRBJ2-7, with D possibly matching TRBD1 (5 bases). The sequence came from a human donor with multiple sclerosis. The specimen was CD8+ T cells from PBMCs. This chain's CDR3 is CASSERTTYEQYF. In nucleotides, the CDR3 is TGTGCCAGCAGCGAACGGACAACCTACGAGCAGTACTTC.